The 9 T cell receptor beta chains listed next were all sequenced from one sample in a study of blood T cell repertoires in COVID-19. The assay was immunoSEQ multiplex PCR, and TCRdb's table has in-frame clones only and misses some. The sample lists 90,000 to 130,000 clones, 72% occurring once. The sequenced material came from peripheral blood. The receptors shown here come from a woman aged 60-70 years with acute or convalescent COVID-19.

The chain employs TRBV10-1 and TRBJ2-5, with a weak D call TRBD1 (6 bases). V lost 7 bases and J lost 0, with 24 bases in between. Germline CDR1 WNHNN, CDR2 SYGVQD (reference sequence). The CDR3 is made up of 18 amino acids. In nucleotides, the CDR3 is TGCGCCAGCATATTACTTACGGGACACCAGCTGGACCAAGAGACCCAGTACTTC. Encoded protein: CASILLTGHQLDQETQYF.

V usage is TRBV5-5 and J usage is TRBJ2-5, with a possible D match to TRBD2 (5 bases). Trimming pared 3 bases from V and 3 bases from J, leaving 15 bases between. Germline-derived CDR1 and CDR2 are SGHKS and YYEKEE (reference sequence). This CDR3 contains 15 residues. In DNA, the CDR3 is TGTGCCAGCAGCTGGGAGTCCCGGCCGGAAGAGACCCAGTACTTC. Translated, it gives CASSWESRPEETQYF. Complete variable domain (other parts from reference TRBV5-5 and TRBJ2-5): DAGVTQSPTHLIKTRGQQVTLRCSPISGHKSVSWYQQVLGQGPQFIFQYYEKEERGRGNFPDRFSARQFPNYSSELNVNALLLGDSALYLCASSWESRPEETQYFGPGTRLLVL.

The CDR3 DNA reads as TGTGCCAGCAAGCCCGCGGAGAGCTCTGGAAACACCATATATTTT. Its protein product is CASKPAESSGNTIYF. The V gene is TRBV6-6, the J gene TRBJ1-3; no firm D call. V was clipped by 7 bases and J by 0 bases, with 13 bases between them. Germline assignment: CDR1 MNHNY and CDR2 SVGAGI (reference sequence). The CDR3 consists of 15 residues.

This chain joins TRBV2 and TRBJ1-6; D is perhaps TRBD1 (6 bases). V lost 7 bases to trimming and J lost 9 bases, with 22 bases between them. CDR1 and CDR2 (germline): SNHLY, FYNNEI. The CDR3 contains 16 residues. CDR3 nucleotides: TGTGCCAGCACTATCGACGGACTTAGAGGGGGTTCACCCCTCCACTTT. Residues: CASTIDGLRGGSPLHF.

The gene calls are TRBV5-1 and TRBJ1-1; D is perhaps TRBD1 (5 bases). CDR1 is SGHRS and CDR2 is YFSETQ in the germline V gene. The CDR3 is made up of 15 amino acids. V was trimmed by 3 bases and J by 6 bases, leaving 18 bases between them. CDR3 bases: TGCGCCAGCAGCTCCCTCCTAGGGGATCAGTCTGAAGCTTTCTTT. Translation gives CASSSLLGDQSEAFF.

The CDR3 region has the DNA TGTGCCAGCAGCTTAGCTATCCTCTACCAACTAGACAGGCCCTCTAGCACAGATACGCAGTATTTT. Its translation: CASSLAILYQLDRPSSTDTQYF. The chain employs TRBV7-2 and TRBJ2-3, with D possibly TRBD1 on 6 matching bases. The ends were cut back, 0 bases at V and 0 bases at J, with 28 bases in the middle. Per the germline V gene, CDR1 is SGHTA and CDR2 is FQGNSA. The CDR3 extends over 22 amino acids.

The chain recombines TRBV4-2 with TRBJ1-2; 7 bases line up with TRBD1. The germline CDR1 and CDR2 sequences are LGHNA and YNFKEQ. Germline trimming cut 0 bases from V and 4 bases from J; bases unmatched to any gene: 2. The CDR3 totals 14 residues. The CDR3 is CASSQDAGGYGYTF. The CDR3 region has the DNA TGTGCCAGCAGCCAAGACGCAGGGGGCTATGGCTACACCTTC.

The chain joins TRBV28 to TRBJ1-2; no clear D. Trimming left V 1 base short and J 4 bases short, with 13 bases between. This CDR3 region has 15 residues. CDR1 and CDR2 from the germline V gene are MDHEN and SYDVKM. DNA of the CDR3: TGTGCCAGCAGTTTATCAGTTAGAGGAGGCTATGGCTACACCTTC. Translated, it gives CASSLSVRGGYGYTF.

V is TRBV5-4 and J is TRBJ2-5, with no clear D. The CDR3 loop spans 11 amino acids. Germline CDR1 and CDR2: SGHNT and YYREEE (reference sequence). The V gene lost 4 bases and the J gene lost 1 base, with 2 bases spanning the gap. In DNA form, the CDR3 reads TGTGCCAGCAGCCGCCAAGAGACCCAGTACTTC. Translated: CASSRQETQYF.